This record looks at one T cell receptor beta chain sequence and its context. The antigen is unknown. Treatment here: some 19 received Ad26.COV2.S at low or high dose, single or two shots; 5 received placebo; per-sample allocation not given. Following the first vaccine or placebo injection, samples were taken on day 63. Clones were read by immunoSEQ multiplex PCR, and TCRdb kept only the in-frame ones, dropping some. This table holds roughly 380,000 clones, 88% found once. These data belong to a study of Ad26.COV2.S vaccination and SARS-CoV-2 variants. Whole-study context: Trial arm assignment for the donor was COV1001 Ad26.COV2.S. The authors gave Ad26.COV2.S intramuscularly, either once or twice 56 days apart.

Study findings and constraints: Marked by substantial breadth, spike-specific CD8+ and CD4+ T cell responses were reportedly seen after vaccination. Placebo and vaccine recipients had non-spike TCR breadth that was similar.

Germline CDR1 SGHDT, CDR2 YYEEEE. V lost 2 bases to trimming and J lost 2 bases, with 7 bases between them. The CDR3 spans 13 residues. Sequenced material: peripheral blood, taken in a trial of Ad26.COV2.S vaccine versus placebo. The chain links TRBV5-6 to TRBJ2-5; tentative D call: TRBD2 (6 bases). This clonotype was sampled from a person aged 18 to 59 who received the Ad26.COV2.S COVID-19 vaccine or a placebo. For the CDR3, the DNA is TGTGCCAGCAGCTTAGGGACTCAAGAGACCCAGTACTTC. This encodes CASSLGTQETQYF. Looking up the rest from reference TRBV5-6 and TRBJ2-5 gives the full variable domain: DAGVTQSPTHLIKTRGQQVTLRCSPKSGHDTVSWYQQALGQGPQFIFQYYEEEERQRGNFPDRFSGHQFPNYSSELNVNALLLGDSALYLCASSLGTQETQYFGPGTRLLVL.